One and the same sample provided the 3 T cell receptor beta chains below, sequenced in a study of T cell responses to AZD1222 COVID-19 vaccine. Profiling relied on immunoSEQ multiplex PCR, and the TCRdb table lists in-frame clones only, not all of them. The sample records 50,000 to 65,000 clones, 85% to 90% being singletons. The specimen was peripheral blood, collected on day 0 of AZD1222 vaccination. These receptors originate from an adult in good health.

The genes are TRBV3-1 (or the pseudogene TRBV3-2) and TRBJ1-1; D is possibly TRBD1 (6 bases). Germline CDR1 reads LGHDT; CDR2 reads YNNKEL (reference sequence). V shed 2 bases and J shed 7 bases, with 17 bases lying between them. This CDR3 region has 15 residues. The CDR3 nucleotides are TGTGCCAGCAGCCAACCCGGGGCAGGGGATTTTGAAGCTTTCTTT. Protein product: CASSQPGAGDFEAFF.

The chain employs TRBV9 and TRBJ1-6; D remains ambiguous. From germline, CDR1 is SGDLS and CDR2 YYNGEE. The CDR3 is 16 amino acids. Deletions cut 3 bases from V and 3 bases from J, with 13 bases between. This CDR3 reads CASSARQSNYNSPLHF. For the CDR3, the DNA is TGTGCCAGCAGCGCCCGTCAAAGCAACTATAATTCACCCCTCCACTTT.

The chain joins TRBV19 to TRBJ1-5, with a possible D match to TRBD1 (6 bases). V dropped 5 bases and J dropped 6 bases, with 17 bases sitting between them. Germline values: CDR1 LNHDA, CDR2 SQIVND (reference sequence). The CDR3 consists of 15 residues. The CDR3 reads CASSFQGMGTQPQHF. CDR3 DNA: TGTGCCAGTAGTTTTCAGGGGATGGGGACTCAGCCCCAGCATTTT.